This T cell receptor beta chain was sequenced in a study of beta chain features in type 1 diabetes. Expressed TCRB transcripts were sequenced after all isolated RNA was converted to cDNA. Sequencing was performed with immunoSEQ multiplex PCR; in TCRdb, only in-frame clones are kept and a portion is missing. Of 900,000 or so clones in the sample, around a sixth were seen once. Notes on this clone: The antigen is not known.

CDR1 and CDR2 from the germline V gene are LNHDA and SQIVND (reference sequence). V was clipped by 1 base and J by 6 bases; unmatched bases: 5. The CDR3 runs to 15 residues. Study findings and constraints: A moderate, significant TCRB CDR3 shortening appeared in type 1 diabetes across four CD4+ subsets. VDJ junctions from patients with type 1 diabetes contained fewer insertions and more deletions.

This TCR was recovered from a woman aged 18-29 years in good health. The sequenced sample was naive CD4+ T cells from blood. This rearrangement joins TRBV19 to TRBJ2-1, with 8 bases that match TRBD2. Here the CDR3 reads CASSIAGGPSNEQFF. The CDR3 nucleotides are TGTGCCAGTAGTATAGCGGGAGGGCCCAGCAATGAGCAGTTCTTC.